This T cell receptor beta chain came from a study of identifying expanded T cells in peripheral blood. The V end was cut by 4 bases, the J end by 2 bases, with 14 bases between. Germline V gene data show CDR1 as SQVTM and CDR2 as ANQGSEA. This CDR3 is 15 amino acids long. Sequenced by immunoSEQ multiplex PCR; TCRdb stores in-frame clones only, minus some. The sample comprises approximately 110,000 clones, roughly 90% of which are singletons, and approximately 16% rests with the top ten. Sequencing input: blood. The clonotype was recovered from a person aged 18 to 69 in good health. The chain carries TRBV29-1 and TRBJ1-4; D is possibly TRBD1 (5 bases). Written as DNA, the CDR3 is TGCAGCGTTGGACCGGGGGATACGACTAATGAAAAACTGTTTTTT. This encodes CSVGPGDTTNEKLFF.